The 23 T cell receptor beta chains given below trace back to one sample, sequenced in a study of blood T cell repertoires in COVID-19 (dated by TCRdb to the early 2020s). The library was generated by the immunoSEQ multiplex PCR assay. This immuneACCESS table, as held by TCRdb, lists in-frame sequences with V and J called but not all clones. Of the missing ones, under half trace to an unresolved V gene in checked studies; the others have no known cause. Across this sample there are approximately 270,000 clones, with about 85% seen only once. The ten largest clones add up to about 3% of the sample. Sequencing input: peripheral blood. All receptors derive from a man aged 18 to 29 with active or convalescent COVID-19.

This chain connects TRBV20-1 to TRBJ2-7, with a tentative D call TRBD1 (5 bases). CDR3 size: 11 residues. Between the trimmed V and J ends, which lost 6 bases and 3 bases, there was a span of 9 bases. Germline V CDR1 and CDR2: DFQATT, SNEGSKA (reference sequence). CDR3 DNA: TGCAGTGCATCCCAGGGCTACGAGCAGTACTTC. This sequence encodes CSASQGYEQYF.

In this sample, this clone turned up a few times. The CDR3 bases are TGCGCCACGACAGACCCTCCTAACACCGGGGAGCTGTTTTTT. Protein: CATTDPPNTGELFF. The genes are TRBV5-1 and TRBJ2-2, with a tentative D call TRBD1 (5 bases). V lost 9 bases to trimming and J lost 2 bases, with 14 bases between them. This CDR3 has 14 amino acids. Looked up from germline, CDR1 is SGHRS and CDR2 is YFSETQ.

The rearrangement uses TRBV4-3 and TRBJ2-7; 9 bases agree with TRBD2. Germline CDR1 LGHNA, CDR2 YSLEER. This CDR3 contains 15 residues. After removal of 1 base from V and 2 bases from J, the junction contained 3 bases not matched to a gene. CDR3 in amino acids: CASSQGASGTYEQYF. CDR3 nucleotide sequence: TGCGCCAGCAGCCAAGGAGCTAGCGGGACCTACGAGCAGTACTTC.

This chain links TRBV2 with TRBJ1-1; 7 bases match TRBD1. The junction had 7 bases not matched to a gene; V was cut back by 1 base and J by 8 bases. This CDR3 has 14 residues. Germline values: CDR1 SNHLY, CDR2 FYNNEI. CDR3 region: CASSEESGQVEAFF. In nucleotides, the CDR3 is TGTGCCAGCAGTGAAGAGTCCGGACAGGTCGAAGCTTTCTTT.

The chain combines TRBV25-1 with TRBJ2-3; the D gene is possibly TRBD1 (6 bases). Per the germline V gene, CDR1 is MGHDK and CDR2 is SYGVNS. The CDR3 extends over 15 amino acids. The V and J ends lost 3 bases and 3 bases respectively, with 13 bases between them. The CDR3 coding sequence is TGTGCCAGCAGTGATTCAGGGGCTTGGACAGATACGCAGTATTTT. It codes for CASSDSGAWTDTQYF. Full variable domain (rest looked up from reference TRBV25-1 and TRBJ2-3): EADIYQTPRYLVIGTGKKITLECSQTMGHDKMYWYQQDPGMELHLIHYSYGVNSTEKGDLSSESTVSRIRTEHFPLTLESARPSHTSQYLCASSDSGAWTDTQYFGPGTRLTVL.

This clone was observed a single time. V gene TRBV15 combines with J gene TRBJ2-1; 10 bases map to TRBD2. Germline lookup yields CDR1 LNHNV and CDR2 YYDKDF (reference sequence). J lost 4 bases, V lost 5 bases, and 5 bases had no gene match. The CDR3 has 15 residues. Written as DNA, the CDR3 is TGTGCCACCAGCGAGGAGACTAGCGGGTACAATGAGCAGTTCTTC. This codes for CATSEETSGYNEQFF. Using reference TRBV15 and TRBJ2-1 for the parts outside the CDR3, the full variable domain is DAMVIQNPRYQVTQFGKPVTLSCSQTLNHNVMYWYQQKSSQAPKLLFHYYDKDFNNEADTPDNFQSRRPNTSFCFLDIRSPGLGDTAMYLCATSEETSGYNEQFFGPGTRLTVL.

The chain uses TRBV2 and TRBJ2-7, with a weak D call TRBD1 (6 bases). Germline CDR1 and CDR2: SNHLY and FYNNEI. The V end was cut by 8 bases, the J end by 4 bases, with 12 bases between. This CDR3 is 12 amino acids long. CDR3 loop: CASLGQLYEQYF. CDR3 sequence (DNA): TGTGCCAGCCTCGGACAGTTATACGAGCAGTACTTC.

J is TRBJ2-5 and V is TRBV2; TRBD2 aligns across 8 bases. V lost 7 bases to trimming and J lost 6 bases; unmatched junction nucleotides: 13. Germline V CDR1 and CDR2: SNHLY, FYNNEI. CDR3 length equals 15 residues. CDR3 DNA: TGTGCCAGCACGGCCCTCCGGGGGGGCCTGCAGACCCAGTACTTC. Its protein product is CASTALRGGLQTQYF. The variable domain in full, completed from reference TRBV2 and TRBJ2-5, reads EPEVTQTPSHQVTQMGQEVILRCVPISNHLYFYWYRQILGQKVEFLVSFYNNEISEKSEIFDDQFSVERPDGSNFTLKIRSTKLEDSAMYFCASTALRGGLQTQYFGPGTRLLVL.

The chain employs TRBV7-2 and TRBJ1-3; D is unclear. Trimming left V 3 bases short and J 8 bases short, with 29 bases between. CDR1 and CDR2 from the germline V gene are SGHTA and FQGNSA. CDR3 length equals 19 residues. The CDR3 spells CASSFGDWASGYKVDTIYF. The CDR3 DNA follows: TGTGCCAGCAGCTTCGGAGACTGGGCCTCGGGATATAAGGTAGACACCATATATTTT.

The J gene is TRBJ2-1, the V gene TRBV28; D might be TRBD2 (6 bases). The V gene's germline CDR1 is MDHEN and CDR2 SYDVKM. The CDR3 has 15 residues. V shed 5 bases and J shed 2 bases, with 13 bases lying between them. CDR3 sequence: CASSGFAGPYNEQFF. CDR3 DNA sequence: TGTGCCAGCAGTGGTTTTGCGGGACCCTACAATGAGCAGTTCTTC. Filled out from reference TRBV28 and TRBJ2-1, the complete variable domain reads DVKVTQSSRYLVKRTGEKVFLECVQDMDHENMFWYRQDPGLGLRLIYFSYDVKMKEKGDIPEGYSVSREKKERFSLILESASTNQTSMYLCASSGFAGPYNEQFFGPGTRLTVL.

This sequence joins TRBV29-1 and TRBJ1-1, with TRBD1 as a possible D gene (6 bases). V lost 2 bases and J 1 base, leaving 8 bases between the germline ends. Looked up from germline, CDR1 is SQVTM and CDR2 is ANQGSEA. The CDR3 is 13 residues long. This chain's CDR3 is CSVERTENTEAFF. The DNA of the CDR3 is TGCAGCGTTGAAAGGACAGAGAACACTGAAGCTTTCTTT.

J is TRBJ1-1 and V is TRBV6-6, with a possible D match to TRBD1 (6 bases). CDR3 length: 15 amino acids. CDR1 and CDR2 from the germline V gene are MNHNY and SVGAGI (reference sequence). V was cut by 5 bases and J by 11 bases, with 24 bases left in between. CDR3: CASSPFRDNLGEAFF. CDR3 nucleotides: TGTGCCAGCAGTCCGTTCCGGGACAACCTAGGGGAGGCTTTCTTT.

The rearrangement joins TRBV24-1 to TRBJ1-5; TRBD1 is a possible D gene (5 bases). Deletions cut 5 bases from V and 9 bases from J, with 16 bases between. The CDR3 totals 14 residues. Germline-derived CDR1 and CDR2 are KGHDR and SFDVKD. The CDR3 loop reads CATSAGTGNGPQHF. The CDR3 coding sequence is TGTGCCACCAGTGCCGGGACTGGGAATGGGCCCCAGCATTTT.

This sequence joins TRBV7-9 and TRBJ2-7; 8 positions match TRBD2. The germline V gene encodes CDR1 SEHNR and CDR2 FQNEAQ (reference sequence). The trim removed 7 bases at V and 0 bases at J, leaving 5 bases unmatched. The CDR3 contains 14 residues. DNA for the CDR3: TGTGCCAGCAACCCGGGGGGGAGCTCCTACGAGCAGTACTTC. It translates to CASNPGGSSYEQYF. Looking up the rest from reference TRBV7-9 and TRBJ2-7 gives the full variable domain: DTGVSQNPRHKITKRGQNVTFRCDPISEHNRLYWYRQTLGQGPEFLTYFQNEAQLEKSRLLSDRFSAERPKGSFSTLEIQRTEQGDSAMYLCASNPGGSSYEQYFGPGTRLTVT.

This clone occurred once. The chain employs TRBV4-3 and TRBJ1-6; D not certain. The germline V gene has CDR1 LGHNA and CDR2 YSLEER. V was clipped by 1 base and J by 5 bases, with 9 bases between them. The CDR3 has 15 amino acids. The CDR3 DNA reads TGCGCCAGCAGCCAAGTTTGGCAGGATAATTCACCCCTCCACTTT. Translation gives CASSQVWQDNSPLHF.

This clone was picked up one time. The gene calls are TRBV19 and TRBJ2-1, with TRBD2 as a possible D gene (5 bases). The CDR3 has 14 residues. Trimming removed 4 bases from V and 10 bases from J, with 17 bases in between. Per germline, CDR1 LNHDA and CDR2 SQIVND (reference sequence). CDR3 in DNA: TGTGCCAGTAGTACATCCGCCGGGGTCAGGGAGCAGTTCTTC. Its translation is CASSTSAGVREQFF.

V is TRBV27 and J is TRBJ2-7; 8 bases are shared with TRBD1. V lost 2 bases, J lost 0 bases, and 6 bases stayed unmatched. Germline V gives CDR1 MNHEY, CDR2 SMNVEV (reference sequence). The CDR3 is 16 amino acids. The CDR3 nucleotides are TGTGCCAGCAGTTTAAATCAGGGGGCGATCTCCTACGAGCAGTACTTC. It yields the protein CASSLNQGAISYEQYF.

In DNA, the CDR3 is TGCAGCGTAATGACAGGGGGGAGCGGGACCCAGTACTTC. Residues: CSVMTGGSGTQYF. The V and J genes are TRBV29-1 and TRBJ2-5; 9 bases map to TRBD1. Trimming removed 6 bases from V and 7 bases from J; junction bases left unmatched: 9. Germline V CDR1 and CDR2: SQVTM, ANQGSEA. The CDR3 consists of 13 residues. The variable domain in full, completed from reference TRBV29-1 and TRBJ2-5, reads SAVISQKPSRDICQRGTSLTIQCQVDSQVTMMFWYRQQPGQSLTLIATANQGSEATYESGFVIDKFPISRPNLTFSTLTVSNMSPEDSSIYLCSVMTGGSGTQYFGPGTRLLVL.

This rearrangement joins TRBV29-1 to TRBJ2-3; D unclear. CDR3 length: 13 residues. With 1 base removed from V and 3 bases from J, the gap between germline ends came to 8 bases. The germline V gene encodes CDR1 SQVTM and CDR2 ANQGSEA. In DNA form, the CDR3 reads TGCAGCGTTGAAGGGTTCGGGACAGATACGCAGTATTTT. This codes for CSVEGFGTDTQYF.

V is TRBV18 and J is TRBJ1-5, with D unresolved. CDR3 length: 13 amino acids. Germline loops: CDR1 KGHSH, CDR2 LQKENI. V lost 3 bases to trimming and J lost 5 bases, with 8 bases between them. CDR3 nucleotide sequence: TGTGCCAGCTCACCGCGGTGGGATCAGCCCCAGCATTTT. It codes for CASSPRWDQPQHF. The variable domain in full, completed from reference TRBV18 and TRBJ1-5, reads NAGVMQNPRHLVRRRGQEARLRCSPMKGHSHVYWYRQLPEEGLKFMVYLQKENIIDESGMPKERFSAEFPKEGPSILRIQQVVRGDSAAYFCASSPRWDQPQHFGDGTRLSIL.

The chain carries TRBV25-1 and TRBJ1-1, with a tentative D call TRBD1 (5 bases). This CDR3 is built from 13 residues. Germline assignment: CDR1 MGHDK and CDR2 SYGVNS. V shed 5 bases and J shed 0 bases, with 7 bases lying between them. CDR3 residues: CASSTGVNTEAFF. Here the CDR3 DNA reads TGTGCCAGCAGTACAGGTGTGAACACTGAAGCTTTCTTT.

This clone has a single count. The chain employs TRBV7-2 and TRBJ2-7; 8 positions agree with TRBD1. Losses at the gene ends were 5 bases for V and 1 base for J; bases not matched to a gene: 10. The CDR3 length is 16 residues. Germline V lookup: CDR1 SGHTA, CDR2 FQGNSA. The CDR3 region has the DNA TGTGCCAGCAGCCCCAACAGGGGGTATGGTTCCTACGAGCAGTACTTC. It is translated as CASSPNRGYGSYEQYF.

This chain connects TRBV7-8 to TRBJ2-1; 8 bases match TRBD1. V dropped 4 bases and J dropped 4; count of bases not matched to a gene: 6. Germline loops: CDR1 SGHVS, CDR2 FQNEAQ. The CDR3 has 15 residues. The DNA for the CDR3 is TGTGCCAGCAGCTCTGACAGGGGCGGTTACAATGAGCAGTTCTTC. Protein sequence: CASSSDRGGYNEQFF.